The 17 T cell receptor beta chains listed next were all sequenced from one sample in a study of T cell repertoires in cytomegalovirus infection. TCRdb re-derived calls from the reads in MiXCR, one entry per CDR3 protein. The profile shows around 170,000 distinct CDR3 sequences, approximately 15% of them singletons. Sequencing was done on a sample of PBMCs. Receptor source: a human donor in good health (CMV status not recorded). Some clones in this sample may be carry-over from other donors' samples.

The sample holds many counts of this clonotype. The chain recombines TRBV7-9 with TRBJ1-5; D is uncertain. Germline V gives CDR1 SEHNR, CDR2 FQNEAQ (reference sequence). This CDR3 has 17 residues. Trimming took 6 bases from V and 0 from J, leaving 18 bases between them. The CDR3 here is CASSSSREGPSNQPQHF. CDR3 DNA: TGTGCCAGCAGTTCGTCCCGGGAAGGCCCTAGCAATCAGCCCCAGCATTTT.

This clonotype was seen more than once but under ten times. The chain links TRBV7-6 to TRBJ2-2, with D maybe TRBD2 (5 bases). There are 14 residues in the CDR3. Germline V gives CDR1 SGHVS, CDR2 FNYEAQ. The V end was cut by 5 bases, the J end by 5 bases, with 12 bases between. CDR3 region: CASSPSTGTGELFF. CDR3 in DNA: TGTGCCAGCAGCCCTAGTACGGGGACCGGGGAGCTGTTTTTT.

The rearrangement uses TRBV20-1 and TRBJ2-1, with 8 bases aligning to TRBD2. CDR1 and CDR2 from the germline V gene are DFQATT and SNEGSKA (reference sequence). The CDR3 is 15 amino acids. J was trimmed by 3 bases and V by 0 bases; bases with no gene match: 4. In nucleotides, the CDR3 is TGCAGTGCTAGAGATACTAGCGGTTTCTACAATGAGCAGTTCTTC. It yields the protein CSARDTSGFYNEQFF.

This clonotype was recorded at least ten times. This chain connects TRBV2 to TRBJ2-2, with 8 bases matching TRBD1. J gave up 2 bases and V 6 bases, and 5 bases lay outside the gene matches. The germline gives CDR1 SNHLY, CDR2 FYNNEI. CDR3 length: 15 residues. CDR3 protein: CASRGTGRNTGELFF. The DNA of the CDR3 is TGTGCCAGCAGAGGGACAGGCAGAAACACCGGGGAGCTGTTTTTT.

In this sample, this clonotype turned up many times. The gene calls are TRBV5-1 and TRBJ2-7, with D possibly TRBD1 on 5 matching bases. The CDR3 length is 14 residues. Deletions cut 1 base from V and 2 bases from J, with 10 bases between. Germline loops: CDR1 SGHRS, CDR2 YFSETQ. CDR3 DNA: TGCGCCAGCAGCTTGACGAGACAGACCTACGAGCAGTACTTC. Amino acids: CASSLTRQTYEQYF.

There are many counts of this clonotype. The chain links TRBV28 to TRBJ2-4, with a weak D call TRBD1 (6 bases). This CDR3 has 16 amino acids. The germline V and J ends were trimmed by 3 bases and 4 bases, with 16 bases remaining between them. CDR1 MDHEN and CDR2 SYDVKM come from the germline V gene. In DNA form, the CDR3 reads TGTGCCAGCAGTTTGCCGTCCTTGGGGGCTAAAAACATTCAGTACTTC. Its protein product is CASSLPSLGAKNIQYF.

The chain uses TRBV4-3 and TRBJ2-4; D not certain. Germline V lookup: CDR1 LGHNA, CDR2 YSLEER. The length of the CDR3 is 16 residues. V lost 0 bases and J 6 bases, leaving 15 bases between the germline ends. The CDR3 region has the DNA TGCGCCAGCAGCCAAGATAAAGGGCCACCGGGAAACATTCAGTACTTC. Translation: CASSQDKGPPGNIQYF.

This rearrangement joins TRBV29-1 to TRBJ2-3; D call uncertain. Germline loops: CDR1 SQVTM, CDR2 ANQGSEA. The length of the CDR3 is 13 residues. Trimming took off 3 bases at V and 0 bases at J, with 7 bases between the two ends. CDR3 nucleotide sequence: TGCAGCGTTGATATCCCTAGCACAGATACGCAGTATTTT. Protein: CSVDIPSTDTQYF.

This clonotype was recorded at least ten times. The genes are TRBV12-3 or TRBV12-4 and TRBJ2-6; no clear D gene. This CDR3 is built from 13 residues. Trimming shortened V by 6 bases and J by 3 bases, and 6 bases separated the two germline ends. The CDR3 region has the DNA TGTGCCAGCAGAACCGGTGGGGCCAACGTCCTGACTTTC. This translates into CASRTGGANVLTF.

This clonotype was seen many times. This rearrangement joins TRBV27 to TRBJ2-7; D is ambiguous. This CDR3 region has 11 residues. Trimming took off 7 bases at V and 3 bases at J, with 7 bases between the two ends. CDR1 and CDR2 from the germline V gene are MNHEY and SMNVEV (reference sequence). CDR3 sequence: CASKSVYEQYF. CDR3 bases: TGTGCCAGCAAGTCAGTCTACGAGCAGTACTTC.

This clonotype has at least ten counts. This chain joins TRBV7-2 and TRBJ2-7; 8 bases agree with TRBD1. The J segment lost 4 bases and the V segment lost 2 bases, leaving 4 bases of the junction unmatched. Germline loops: CDR1 SGHTA, CDR2 FQGNSA. The CDR3 is made up of 14 amino acids. The CDR3 reads CASSLPGQVYEQYF. The CDR3 bases are TGTGCCAGCAGCTTACCGGGACAGGTTTACGAGCAGTACTTC.

This clonotype was counted at least ten times. The chain combines TRBV7-8 with TRBJ2-1, with 8 bases matching TRBD2. V shed 1 base and J 7 bases; nucleotides not matched to a gene: 3. The CDR3 length is 14 residues. Germline V lookup: CDR1 SGHVS, CDR2 FQNEAQ. The CDR3: CASSLGTSRNEQFF. CDR3 sequence (DNA): TGTGCCAGCAGCTTAGGGACTAGCAGGAATGAGCAGTTCTTC.

The table lists this clonotype with many counts. This chain connects TRBV2 to TRBJ1-1; unclear D gene. The CDR3 runs to 13 residues. CDR1 and CDR2 from the germline V gene are SNHLY and FYNNEI. V lost 0 bases and J lost 6, with 8 bases in between. CDR3 sequence reads: CASSEAFRPEAFF. Written as DNA, the CDR3 is TGTGCCAGCAGTGAAGCGTTCAGGCCTGAAGCTTTCTTT.

The rearrangement joins TRBV29-1 to TRBJ1-2, with D uncertain. Trimming took 5 bases from V and 7 from J, leaving 8 bases between them. This CDR3 is built from 10 residues. Germline V gene data show CDR1 as SQVTM and CDR2 as ANQGSEA. The CDR3 nucleotides read TGCAGCGTTACCCCCAGTGGCTACACCTTC. This gives the protein CSVTPSGYTF. Looking up the rest from reference TRBV29-1 and TRBJ1-2 gives the full variable domain: SAVISQKPSRDICQRGTSLTIQCQVDSQVTMMFWYRQQPGQSLTLIATANQGSEATYESGFVIDKFPISRPNLTFSTLTVSNMSPEDSSIYLCSVTPSGYTFGSGTRLTVV.

This chain uses TRBV6-2 or TRBV6-3 with TRBJ1-1; a weak D match, TRBD1 (6 bases). CDR3 length: 13 residues. CDR1 and CDR2 (germline): MNHEY, SVGEGT. The V and J ends lost 10 bases and 5 bases respectively, with 17 bases between them. The CDR3 DNA follows: TGTGCCACCAAGTGGGGGCTAGGGACTGAAGCTTTCTTT. This translates into CATKWGLGTEAFF.

This clonotype has just a few counts. The chain couples TRBV20-1 to TRBJ2-5, with 9 positions matching TRBD1. After removal of 6 bases from V and 4 bases from J, the junction contained 12 bases not matched to a gene. Germline V gene sequence: CDR1 DFQATT, CDR2 SNEGSKA (reference sequence). CDR3 length equals 15 residues. The CDR3 loop reads CSARSRDRAGETQYF. CDR3 DNA: TGCAGTGCCAGATCCCGGGACAGGGCGGGAGAGACCCAGTACTTC.

This clonotype was found a few times. J is TRBJ2-1 and V is TRBV28; D is undetermined. The germline V and J ends were trimmed by 1 base and 10 bases, with 11 bases remaining between them. This CDR3 comprises 13 residues. Germline lookup yields CDR1 MDHEN and CDR2 SYDVKM. The CDR3 DNA is TGTGCCAGCAGTTTATACGCCCTGCCCGAGCAGTTCTTC. Translated: CASSLYALPEQFF.